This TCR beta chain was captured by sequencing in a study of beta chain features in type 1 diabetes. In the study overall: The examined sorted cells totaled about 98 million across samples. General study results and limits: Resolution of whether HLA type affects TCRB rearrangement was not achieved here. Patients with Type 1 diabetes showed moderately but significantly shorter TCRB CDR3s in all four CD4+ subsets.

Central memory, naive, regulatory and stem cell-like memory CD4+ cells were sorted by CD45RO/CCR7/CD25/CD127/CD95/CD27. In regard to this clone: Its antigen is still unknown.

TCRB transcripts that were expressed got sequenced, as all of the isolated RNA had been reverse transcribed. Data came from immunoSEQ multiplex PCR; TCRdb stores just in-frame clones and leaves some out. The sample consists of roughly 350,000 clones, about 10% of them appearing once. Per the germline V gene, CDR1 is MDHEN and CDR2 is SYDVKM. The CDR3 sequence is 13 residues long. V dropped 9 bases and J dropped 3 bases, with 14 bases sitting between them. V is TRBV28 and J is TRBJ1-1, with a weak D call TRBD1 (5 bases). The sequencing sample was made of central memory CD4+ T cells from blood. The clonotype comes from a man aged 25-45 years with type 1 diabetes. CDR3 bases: TGTGCCAGTACCCGGGGGAGGGACACTGAAGCTTTCTTT. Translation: CASTRGRDTEAFF.